These T cell receptor beta chains were read from a single sample in a study of blood T cells in healthy people across ages. One entry per CDR3 protein results from TCRdb running MiXCR on the 5' RACE reads. The sample yields 1.4 million or so distinct CDR3 sequences, roughly 43% seen once. The sample consisted of blood. These receptors were taken from a young woman in good health. Each CDR3 is given without its conserved first and last residue. A D gene is named only where the DNA matches it firmly.

TRBJ1-5 | TRBV27 | NA | ASSSAGHLIQPQH
TRBJ2-3 | TRBV7-9 | TRBD2 | ASSPPASGITDTQY
TRBJ1-5 | TRBV20-1 | TRBD1 | SARNLRGGSRNQPQH
NA | TRBV20-1 | TRBD1 | SAWDGTGYYEQY
TRBJ2-3 | TRBV3-1 | TRBD1 | ASSPPDRATDTQY
TRBJ2-7 | TRBV12-3/TRBV12-4 | TRBD1 | ASSWDRGLYYEQY
TRBJ2-4 | TRBV28 | NA | ASSFGRGGNIQY
TRBJ2-5 | TRBV20-1 | NA | SAIPHSRGSQETQY
TRBJ1-1 | TRBV10-2 | TRBD1 | ASTGTENTEAF
TRBJ1-4 | TRBV5-1 | NA | ASSLAWASGLGRGKKLF
TRBJ2-3 | TRBV20-1 | NA | SARDLDNTDTQY
TRBJ2-1 | TRBV20-1 | NA | SARPLYNEQF
TRBJ1-5 | TRBV12-3/TRBV12-4 | TRBD1 | ASSDGQGPQPQH
TRBJ2-3 | TRBV7-8 | NA | ASSGLIADTQY
TRBJ2-3 | TRBV6-2/TRBV6-3 | NA | ASSDEGAEDTQY
TRBJ2-3 | TRBV2 | TRBD2 | ASSERLAGFTDTQY
TRBJ2-7 | TRBV27 | TRBD1 | ASSYTGAAYEQY
TRBJ1-5 | TRBV20-1 | TRBD1 | SASRSGGGNQPQH
TRBJ2-3 | TRBV5-1 | NA | ASSSWVERTDTQY
TRBJ2-1 | TRBV6-6 | NA | ASSYGKINEQF
TRBJ2-2 | TRBV4-2 | NA | ASSQVEPGELF
TRBJ2-3 | TRBV6-1 | TRBD2 | ASSGRLAASTDTQY
TRBJ1-2 | TRBV2 | NA | ASSGFGVEGYT
TRBJ2-3 | TRBV11-2 | NA | ASSPPGAPDTQY
TRBJ2-3 | TRBV10-3 | NA | AISGGSTDTQY
TRBJ1-1 | TRBV2 | NA | ASTQEGGNTEAF
TRBJ2-7 | TRBV7-8 | NA | ASSSAPQGINYEQY
TRBJ1-2 | TRBV24-1 | TRBD1 | ATSDHRGTGGGYT
TRBJ1-6 | TRBV18 | NA | ASYMSDEGFNSPLH
TRBJ2-7 | TRBV7-9 | NA | ASSFVEGVSYEQY
TRBJ2-1 | TRBV6-4 | NA | ASSDSAGPNEQF
TRBJ1-5 | TRBV20-1 | NA | SARGSGFQPQH
TRBJ2-7 | TRBV27 | NA | ASAQGDYEQY
TRBJ1-5 | TRBV2 | TRBD1 | ASRTTGDMDNQPQH
TRBJ2-7 | TRBV7-2 | TRBD2 | ASSFIELAGTYNEQY
TRBJ1-1 | TRBV3-1 | NA | ASSQAGGSNTEAF
TRBJ2-7 | TRBV30 | TRBD1 | AWNMDRRSKQY
TRBJ1-5 | TRBV6-2/TRBV6-3 | TRBD1 | ASSLPVTGAHQPQH
TRBJ2-3 | TRBV3-1 | TRBD2 | ASSRRRGSTDTQY